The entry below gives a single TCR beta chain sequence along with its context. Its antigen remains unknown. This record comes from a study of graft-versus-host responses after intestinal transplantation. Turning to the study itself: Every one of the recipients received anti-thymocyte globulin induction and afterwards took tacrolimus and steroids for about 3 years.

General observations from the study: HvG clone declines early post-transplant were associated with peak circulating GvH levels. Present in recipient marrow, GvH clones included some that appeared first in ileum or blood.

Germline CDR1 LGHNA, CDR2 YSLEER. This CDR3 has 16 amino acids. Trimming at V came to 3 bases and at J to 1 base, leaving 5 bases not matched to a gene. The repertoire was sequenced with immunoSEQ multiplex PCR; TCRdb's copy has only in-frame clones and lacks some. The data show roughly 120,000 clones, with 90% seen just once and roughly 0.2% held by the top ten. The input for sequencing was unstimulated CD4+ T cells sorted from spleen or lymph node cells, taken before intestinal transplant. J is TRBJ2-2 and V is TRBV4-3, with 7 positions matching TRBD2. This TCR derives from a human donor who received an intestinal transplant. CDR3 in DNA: TGCGCCAGCAGCCATCTGGGCGGGGGGAACACCGGGGAGCTGTTTTTT. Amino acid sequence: CASSHLGGGNTGELFF.